The clone carrying this TCR beta chain was seen a few times. Its specificity is unknown. Via MiXCR, TCRdb re-called the RT-PCR reads, giving one row per CDR3 protein. The sample carries hundreds of thousands of distinct CDR3 sequences, around 14% recorded once. This record belongs to a study of response to subunit inactivated influenza vaccine. Regarding the study as a whole: Only a handful of new T cells, the authors suggested, are recruited with each seasonal influenza vaccination.

CDR1 and CDR2 from the germline V gene are MNHNS and SASEGT. V shed 1 base and J shed 4 bases, with 17 bases lying between them. This CDR3 contains 16 residues. The material was PBMCs from blood, obtained 14 to 15 days before vaccination. This chain links TRBV6-1 with TRBJ2-7; either TRBD1 or TRBD2 may fit D (5 bases each). The sequence was obtained from a man aged 50 to 59 who received an inactivated influenza vaccine. Written as DNA, the CDR3 is TGTGCCAGCAGTGAAGTGTTTGGGACGTCTTTTTACGAGCAGTACTTC. Protein product: CASSEVFGTSFYEQYF.